These 5 T cell receptor beta chains were sequenced from one sample in a study of shared clonotypes between healthy human individuals. Repertoires were generated with immunoSEQ multiplex PCR, while TCRdb's copy carries only in-frame clones and drops some. The sample yields roughly 2,000,000 clones, 93% seen once. Naive CD8 cells lacked CD45RO and underwent positive selection for CCR7, leaving out terminally differentiated effector memory CD45RA+ cells. Sequences were obtained from naive CD8+ T cells from PBMCs. The source is a man in his late teens or twenties in good health. Some clones in this sample may be carry-over from other donors' samples.

The chain uses TRBV7-2 and TRBJ2-3, with D possibly matching TRBD2 (5 bases). The V end lost 3 bases, the J end lost 2 bases, and 6 bases lay between the germline ends. The CDR3 has 13 amino acids. CDR1 is SGHTA and CDR2 is FQGNSA in the germline V gene. The CDR3 region is CASSFGLTDTQYF. The CDR3 DNA reads as TGTGCCAGCAGCTTTGGACTCACAGATACGCAGTATTTT.

Of note for this clone: The identical CDR3 is also encoded by other nucleotide sequences in the sample. The J gene is TRBJ2-7, the V gene TRBV5-4, with D unresolved. The CDR3 spans 12 residues. Germline V gives CDR1 SGHNT, CDR2 YYREEE (reference sequence). V was cut by 4 bases and J by 2 bases, with 7 bases left in between. The CDR3 DNA reads as TGTGCCAGCAGCCTCCGGACCTACGAGCAGTACTTC. Translated, it gives CASSLRTYEQYF.

With regard to this clone: The sample carries other DNA sequences with the same CDR3. The chain joins TRBV27 to TRBJ1-1; 7 bases match TRBD1. The germline gives CDR1 MNHEY, CDR2 SMNVEV (reference sequence). V lost 4 bases, J lost 0 bases, and 2 bases stayed unmatched. The CDR3 is 14 residues long. CDR3 loop: CASSWTGLNTEAFF. The CDR3 nucleotides read TGTGCCAGCAGTTGGACAGGTTTGAACACTGAAGCTTTCTTT.

This clone is a singleton in its sample. This chain links TRBV10-3 with TRBJ1-1, with 12 bases aligning to TRBD1. Germline CDR1 ENHRY, CDR2 SYGVKD. With V trimmed by 2 bases and J by 11 bases, 0 bases remained unmatched. This CDR3 is built from 12 residues. CDR3 in amino acids: CAISEGTGGAFF. The CDR3 region has the DNA TGTGCCATCAGTGAGGGGACAGGGGGCGCTTTCTTT.

CDR3 loop: CASSSSGLYSNQPQHF. DNA for the CDR3: TGTGCCAGCAGCTCCTCAGGACTGTATAGCAATCAGCCCCAGCATTTT. The chain carries TRBV5-8 and TRBJ1-5; D unclear. Germline V gene lookup returns CDR1 SGHTS and CDR2 YDEGEE. V lost 3 bases and J 0 bases, leaving 13 bases between the germline ends. CDR3 length: 16 residues.